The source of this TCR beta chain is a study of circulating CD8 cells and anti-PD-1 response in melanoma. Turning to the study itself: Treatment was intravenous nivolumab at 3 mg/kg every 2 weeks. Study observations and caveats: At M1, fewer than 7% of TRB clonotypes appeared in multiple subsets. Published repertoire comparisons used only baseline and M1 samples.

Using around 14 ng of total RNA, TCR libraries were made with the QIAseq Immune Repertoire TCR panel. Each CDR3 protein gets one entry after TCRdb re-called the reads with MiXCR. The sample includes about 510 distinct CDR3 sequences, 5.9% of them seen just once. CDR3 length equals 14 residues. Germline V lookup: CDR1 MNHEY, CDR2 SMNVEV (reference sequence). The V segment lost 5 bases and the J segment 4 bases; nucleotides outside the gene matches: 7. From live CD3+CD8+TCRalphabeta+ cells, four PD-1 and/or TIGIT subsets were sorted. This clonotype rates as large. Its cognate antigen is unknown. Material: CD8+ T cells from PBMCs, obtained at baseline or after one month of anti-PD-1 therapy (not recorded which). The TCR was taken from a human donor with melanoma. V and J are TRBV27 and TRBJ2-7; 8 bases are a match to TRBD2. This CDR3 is CASSLSGGLYEQYF. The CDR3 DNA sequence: TGTGCCAGCAGTCTAAGCGGGGGCCTGTACGAGCAGTACTTC.